This TCR beta chain was recorded in a study of blood T cell dynamics during melanoma immunotherapy. CDR3 length: 13 residues. CDR1 is LNHDA, CDR2 SQIVND, per germline (reference sequence). Between the trimmed V and J ends, which lost 6 bases and 6 bases, there was a span of 15 bases. Regarding time point: week 3, after first cycle of checkpoint inhibitor. The protocol was immunoSEQ multiplex PCR, while the TCRdb copy is restricted to in-frame clones and leaves out a portion. The sample contains 10,000 or so clones, 80% to 90% of which appear only once. The sequence came from a human donor with melanoma. Specimen: blood, collected from a patient treated with checkpoint blockade. The J gene is TRBJ2-7, the V gene TRBV19, with D maybe TRBD1 (5 bases). CDR3 DNA: TGTGCCAGTAGCGTTGGGGCAAGGTTCGAGCAGTACTTC. This translates into CASSVGARFEQYF.